Listed here are 2 T cell receptor beta chains from one sample, sequenced in a study of blood T cells in healthy people across ages. It was with a sample-barcoded 5' primer and a J-beta primer mix that a second PCR of roughly 7 to 12 cycles was run. TCRdb analysed the 5' RACE reads with MiXCR anew, one entry per CDR3 protein. Found here are roughly 720,000 distinct CDR3 sequences, roughly 50% of them singletons; the top ten hold approximately 40%. The material sequenced was blood. All receptors come from a man older than 75 in good health.

The chain is built from TRBV7-3 and TRBJ2-2, with D maybe TRBD1 (7 bases). From germline, CDR1 is SGHTA and CDR2 FQGTGA. The CDR3 extends over 15 amino acids. V lost 5 bases to trimming and J lost 6 bases, with 16 bases between them. The CDR3 region is CASSNGGGSPGELFF. DNA of the CDR3: TGTGCCAGCAGCAACGGAGGGGGCTCCCCCGGGGAGCTGTTTTTT.

The sample holds many counts of this clonotype. This CDR3 is CASSFLAGDTDTQYF. As DNA, the CDR3 is TGTGCCAGCAGCTTCCTAGCGGGTGACACAGATACGCAGTATTTT. The rearrangement uses TRBV7-3 and TRBJ2-3; the match to TRBD2 covers 8 bases. The CDR3 sequence is 15 residues long. V shed 3 bases, J shed 2 bases, and the junction held 4 bases outside the gene matches. Per germline, CDR1 SGHTA and CDR2 FQGTGA.